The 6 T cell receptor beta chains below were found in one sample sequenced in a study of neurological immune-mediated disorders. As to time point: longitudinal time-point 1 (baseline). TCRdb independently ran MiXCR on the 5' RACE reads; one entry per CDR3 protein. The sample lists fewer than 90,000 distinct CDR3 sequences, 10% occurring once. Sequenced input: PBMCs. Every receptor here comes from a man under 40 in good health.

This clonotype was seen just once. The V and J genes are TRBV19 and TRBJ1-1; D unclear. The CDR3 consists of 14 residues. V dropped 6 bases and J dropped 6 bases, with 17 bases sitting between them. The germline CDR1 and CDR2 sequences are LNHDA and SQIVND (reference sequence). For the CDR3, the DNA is TGTGCCAGTAGGTTCGGGCAGGTCGGCTCTGAAGCTTTCTTT. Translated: CASRFGQVGSEAFF.

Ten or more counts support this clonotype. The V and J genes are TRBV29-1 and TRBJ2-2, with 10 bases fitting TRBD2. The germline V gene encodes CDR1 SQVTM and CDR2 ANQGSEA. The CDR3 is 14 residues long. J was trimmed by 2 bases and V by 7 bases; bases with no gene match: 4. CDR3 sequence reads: CSAGLAANTGELFF. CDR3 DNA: TGCAGCGCCGGACTAGCGGCTAACACCGGGGAGCTGTTTTTT.

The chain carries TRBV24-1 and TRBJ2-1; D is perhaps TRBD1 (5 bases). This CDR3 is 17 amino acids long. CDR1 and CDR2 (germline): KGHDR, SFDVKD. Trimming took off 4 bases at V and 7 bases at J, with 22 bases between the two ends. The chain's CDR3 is CATSDSPGIDAENEQFF. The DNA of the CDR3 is TGTGCCACCAGTGACTCGCCAGGGATTGATGCAGAGAATGAGCAGTTCTTC.

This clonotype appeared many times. CDR3 in DNA: TGTGCCAGCAGCTTAGCCCACCCTGCGGGGAGGGTCGACAATGAGCAGTTCTTC. Its protein is CASSLAHPAGRVDNEQFF. This chain connects TRBV11-2 to TRBJ2-1; 7 bases map to TRBD2. The V and J ends lost 1 base and 5 bases, in that order; junction bases with no gene match: 14. Germline CDR1 and CDR2: SGHAT and FQNNGV. There are 18 residues in the CDR3.

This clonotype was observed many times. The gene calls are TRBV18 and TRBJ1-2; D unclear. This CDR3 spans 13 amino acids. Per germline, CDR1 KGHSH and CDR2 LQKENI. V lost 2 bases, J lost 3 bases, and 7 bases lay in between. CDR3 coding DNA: TGTGCCAGCTCACCAACAGCCTACTATGGCTACACCTTC. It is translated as CASSPTAYYGYTF.

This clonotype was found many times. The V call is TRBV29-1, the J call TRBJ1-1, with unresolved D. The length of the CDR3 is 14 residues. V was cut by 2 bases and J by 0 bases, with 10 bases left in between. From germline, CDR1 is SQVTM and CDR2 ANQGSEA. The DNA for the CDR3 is TGCAGCGTTGAACGCGGCACTATGAACACTGAAGCTTTCTTT. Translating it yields CSVERGTMNTEAFF.